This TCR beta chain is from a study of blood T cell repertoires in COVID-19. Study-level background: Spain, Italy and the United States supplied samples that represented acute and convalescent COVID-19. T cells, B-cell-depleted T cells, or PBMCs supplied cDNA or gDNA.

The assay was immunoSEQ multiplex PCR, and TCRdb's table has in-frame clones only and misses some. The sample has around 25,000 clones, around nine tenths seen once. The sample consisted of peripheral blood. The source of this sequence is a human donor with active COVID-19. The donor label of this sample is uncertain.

The CDR3 reads CSATRLYEAFF. DNA for the CDR3: TGCAGTGCTACCCGGTTATATGAAGCTTTCTTT. J is TRBJ1-1 and V is TRBV20-1; D is unclear. Germline CDR1 is DFQATT and CDR2 is SNEGSKA (reference sequence). The CDR3 is 11 residues long. V was clipped by 4 bases and J by 7 bases, with 10 bases between them.